This T cell receptor (beta chain) was sequenced during a study of blood T cell repertoires in COVID-19. Whole-study context: Sample material is recorded as cDNA or gDNA derived from T cells, B-cell-depleted T cells, or PBMCs.

Original processing notes: Reference gene primers were amplified, and this amplification served to estimate nucleated cell counts. Here immunoSEQ multiplex PCR was the method, and the copy in TCRdb shows in-frame clones only, minus some. Clone size and V and J calls were adopted from that table, with D and trimming inferred from the DNA. The profile covers roughly 150,000 clones, with around 89% appearing a single time and approximately 2.1% taken by the ten largest. Sequenced sample: peripheral blood. The receptor was isolated from a man aged 45-60 years who had recovered from COVID-19.

CDR3 amino acids: CASSLRQGLPYEQYF. In DNA, the CDR3 is TGTGCCAGCAGCTTGAGACAGGGGTTACCCTACGAGCAGTACTTC. V gene TRBV11-2 combines with J gene TRBJ2-7, with 8 positions matching TRBD1. Germline trimming cut 3 bases from V and 2 bases from J; bases unmatched to any gene: 6. CDR3 length: 15 amino acids. Germline-derived CDR1 and CDR2 are SGHAT and FQNNGV.